This note documents a single T cell receptor beta chain sequence. This record comes from a study of cytomegalovirus exposure and HLA in healthy donors. Amplification used 60 Vbeta primers and 13 Jbeta primers. This table comes from immunoSEQ multiplex PCR, and its TCRdb copy is limited to in-frame clones, with some not included. Its table records about 100,000 clones. Sequencing used PBMCs. This TCR was sampled from a girl aged 5-17 years in good health and CMV-seropositive.

The CDR3 loop reads CASSAQGGETQYF. DNA of the CDR3: TGTGCCAGCAGCGCGCAGGGTGGAGAGACCCAGTACTTC. The V gene is TRBV7-9, the J gene TRBJ2-5, with D tentatively TRBD1 (5 bases). V was trimmed by 5 bases and J by 4 bases, leaving 11 bases between them. In germline, CDR1 is SEHNR, CDR2 FQNEAQ (reference sequence). The length of the CDR3 is 13 residues.